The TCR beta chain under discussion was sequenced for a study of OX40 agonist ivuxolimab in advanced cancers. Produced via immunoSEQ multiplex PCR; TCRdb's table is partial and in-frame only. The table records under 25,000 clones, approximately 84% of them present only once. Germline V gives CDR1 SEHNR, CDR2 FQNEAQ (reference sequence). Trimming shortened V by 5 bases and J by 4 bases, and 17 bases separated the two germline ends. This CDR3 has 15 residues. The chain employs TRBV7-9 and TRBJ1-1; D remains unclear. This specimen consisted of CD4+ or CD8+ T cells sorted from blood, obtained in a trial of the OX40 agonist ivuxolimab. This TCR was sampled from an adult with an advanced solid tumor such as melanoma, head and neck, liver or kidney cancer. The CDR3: CASSLSSGFGTEAFF. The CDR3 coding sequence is TGTGCCAGCAGCCTTAGTTCGGGGTTCGGCACTGAAGCTTTCTTT.